Each of the 12 T cell receptor beta chains below was sequenced from the same sample in a study of blood T cells in healthy people across ages. PCR was performed a second time for roughly 7 to 11 cycles using a sample-barcoded 5' primer and a J-beta primer mix. TCRdb used MiXCR to reprocess the 5' RACE reads, holding one entry per CDR3 protein. This sample yields hundreds of thousands of distinct CDR3 sequences, of which 35% to 45% are seen a single time; 20% to 25% belongs to the top ten. Sequencing input: blood. The receptors here all came from a woman aged 55-70 years in good health.

This rearrangement joins TRBV20-1 to TRBJ2-1; D remains ambiguous. This CDR3 is 13 amino acids long. V lost 4 bases, J lost 5 bases, and 12 bases lay in between. The V gene's germline CDR1 is DFQATT and CDR2 SNEGSKA (reference sequence). The DNA for the CDR3 is TGCAGTGCTATTAAGGGTTCGCACAATGAGCAGTTCTTC. The encoded protein is CSAIKGSHNEQFF.

At least ten counts were recorded for this clonotype. This sequence joins TRBV4-1 and TRBJ1-2, with TRBD1 identical over 8 bases. Germline trimming cut 0 bases from V and 8 bases from J; bases unmatched to any gene: 5. This CDR3 has 14 amino acids. The V gene's germline CDR1 is MGHRA and CDR2 YSYEKL. CDR3 DNA: TGCGCCAGCAGCCAAGAGAGGACAGGGTCCGGCTACACCTTC. It is translated as CASSQERTGSGYTF.

V gene TRBV5-1 combines with J gene TRBJ2-1; 12 bases agree with TRBD1. Per germline, CDR1 SGHRS and CDR2 YFSETQ. With 4 bases clipped from V and 7 bases from J, the junction kept 15 bases outside the gene matches. The CDR3 has 18 residues. CDR3 residues: CASSPRLPGTGGLNEQFF. The CDR3 DNA reads as TGCGCCAGCAGCCCACGCCTCCCCGGGACAGGGGGCTTAAATGAGCAGTTCTTC.

Details on this clonotype: With a much larger clone just one base away, this may be a read error. The V call is TRBV3-1, the J call TRBJ2-7, with a tentative D call TRBD2 (6 bases). The CDR3 has 14 residues. Per the germline V gene, CDR1 is LGHDT and CDR2 is YNNKEL (reference sequence). The CDR3 sequence: CASSQDPQDYERYF. Here the CDR3 DNA reads TGTGCCAGCAGCCAAGATCCCCAGGACTACGAGCGGTACTTC.

This clonotype has just a few counts. CDR3 residues: CASSLQGPDTDTQYF. In DNA, the CDR3 is TGCGCCAGCAGCTTGCAGGGACCGGACACAGATACGCAGTATTTT. The chain uses TRBV5-1 and TRBJ2-3; D is tentatively TRBD1 or TRBD2 (5 bases each). V was cut by 1 base and J by 2 bases, with 11 bases left in between. Per germline, CDR1 SGHRS and CDR2 YFSETQ. CDR3 length: 15 residues.

In its sample, this clonotype was seen a few times. The chain employs TRBV3-1 and TRBJ1-2; D may be TRBD1 (5 bases). Trimming took off 1 base at V and 8 bases at J, with 17 bases between the two ends. From germline, CDR1 is LGHDT and CDR2 YNNKEL (reference sequence). CDR3 length equals 15 residues. The CDR3 nucleotides are TGTGCCAGCAGCCAAGGTGCGGGGGTCTCCCTGGGCTACACCTTC. Amino acids: CASSQGAGVSLGYTF. Full variable domain (rest looked up from reference TRBV3-1 and TRBJ1-2): DTAVSQTPKYLVTQMGNDKSIKCEQNLGHDTMYWYKQDSKKFLKIMFSYNNKELIINETVPNRFSPKSPDKAHLNLHINSLELGDSAVYFCASSQGAGVSLGYTFGSGTRLTVV.

In its sample, this clonotype was seen a few times. The chain employs TRBV6-1 and TRBJ2-7; perhaps TRBD1 as D (6 bases). From germline, CDR1 is MNHNS and CDR2 SASEGT. The CDR3 has 14 amino acids. The V and J ends lost 0 bases and 3 bases respectively, with 9 bases between them. CDR3 loop: CASSEATGFYEQYF. CDR3 bases: TGTGCCAGCAGTGAAGCGACAGGTTTCTACGAGCAGTACTTC.

The chain combines TRBV9 with TRBJ2-1; 8 nucleotides match TRBD2. The V gene end was trimmed by 4 bases and the J gene end by 8 bases; junction bases not matched to a gene: 8. Germline-derived CDR1 and CDR2 are SGDLS and YYNGEE. The CDR3 sequence is 14 residues long. The CDR3, as DNA: TGTGCCAGCAGCTTCCCGGGGGGGGCAGATGAGCAGTTCTTC. This encodes CASSFPGGADEQFF.

V gene TRBV4-3 combines with J gene TRBJ2-3, with 10 nucleotides matching TRBD2. V was clipped by 0 bases and J by 4 bases; unmatched bases: 4. In germline, CDR1 is LGHNA, CDR2 YSLEER. CDR3 length: 16 residues. In DNA form, the CDR3 reads TGCGCCAGCAGCCAAGACCTAGCGGGAGTAGCAGATACGCAGTATTTT. Protein product: CASSQDLAGVADTQYF.

The chain recombines TRBV3-1 with TRBJ1-1; 12 bases align to TRBD1. Germline V lookup: CDR1 LGHDT, CDR2 YNNKEL (reference sequence). Unmatched junction bases numbered 8, after V lost 4 bases and J lost 2 bases. This CDR3 contains 17 residues. For the CDR3, the DNA is TGTGCCAGCAGCCCCCGGGACAGGGGGCTGTCTAACACTGAAGCTTTCTTT. The encoded protein is CASSPRDRGLSNTEAFF.

Only a few counts were recorded for this clonotype. This sequence joins TRBV7-3 and TRBJ2-5; maybe TRBD2 (6 bases). The CDR3 length is 15 residues. The germline V gene encodes CDR1 SGHTA and CDR2 FQGTGA. V was trimmed by 5 bases and J by 0 bases, leaving 13 bases between them. The CDR3 nucleotides are TGTGCCAGCAGCCCCAATGGGGGGTACCAAGAGACCCAGTACTTC. As protein: CASSPNGGYQETQYF.

This clonotype showed up just once. CDR3: CASSPGTSSGNEQFF. CDR3 coding DNA: TGTGCCAGCAGTCCCGGGACTAGCTCGGGGAATGAGCAGTTCTTC. The rearrangement links TRBV2 to TRBJ2-1; 9 bases are shared with TRBD2. This CDR3 contains 15 residues. Trimming cost V 5 bases and J 7 bases; bases outside gene matches: 9. CDR1 is SNHLY and CDR2 is FYNNEI in the germline V gene.